This entry is about one T cell receptor (beta chain). The antigen is undetermined. Each donor was a Caucasian adult residing in Nashville, Tennessee. The data stem from a study of shared clonotypes between healthy human individuals. On the study more broadly: A few men and a couple of women, aged 18 to 49, were donors. General study points: All-four-donor shared clonotypes had higher generation probabilities than non-shared clonotypes did.

Germline CDR1 SGHRS, CDR2 YFSETQ. The CDR3 has 12 amino acids. V was trimmed by 6 bases and J by 7 bases, leaving 14 bases between them. Each subset's genomic DNA was split evenly across several immunoSEQ plates. Sequencing used immunoSEQ multiplex PCR; TCRdb keeps in-frame clones, though not all of them. The sample has more than 2 million clones; approximately 96% are singletons. The receptor was isolated from a man aged 18 to 30 in good health. This chain connects TRBV5-1 to TRBJ2-7; TRBD2 is a possible D gene (6 bases). The sample comprised naive CD4+ T cells sorted from blood. The subset was: CD45RA+ positively selected. CDR3 coding DNA: TGCGCCAGCAAAGGAGGGGTTGGGGAGCAGTACTTC. Translated: CASKGGVGEQYF.